These 21 T cell receptor beta chains came from one sample sequenced in a study of cytomegalovirus exposure and HLA in healthy donors. PCR involved 60 Vbeta and 13 Jbeta primers. Using immunoSEQ multiplex PCR, the repertoire was profiled, and TCRdb retains in-frame clones only, with some absent. This sample has approximately 160,000 clones, with roughly 70% found just once. The sample consisted of PBMCs. The receptors were gathered from a woman in her forties in good health and CMV-seropositive.

The chain couples TRBV2 to TRBJ1-5; TRBD1 agrees at 7 bases. This CDR3 has 15 residues. V was pared by 6 bases and J by 0 bases, with 5 bases of the junction left unmatched. The germline CDR1 and CDR2 sequences are SNHLY and FYNNEI. Here the CDR3 reads CASSSDRHSNQPQHF. The CDR3 nucleotides are TGTGCCAGCAGCTCGGACAGGCATAGCAATCAGCCCCAGCATTTT.

The chain is built from TRBV28 and TRBJ2-3; TRBD2 matches at 12 bases. This CDR3 has 17 amino acids. V shed 4 bases, J shed 3 bases, and the junction held 8 bases outside the gene matches. The germline CDR1 and CDR2 sequences are MDHEN and SYDVKM. The CDR3 region is CASSSPTSGSRTDTQYF. CDR3 DNA: TGTGCCAGCAGTTCGCCGACTAGCGGGAGTAGGACAGATACGCAGTATTTT.

The chain is built from TRBV25-1 and TRBJ1-6, with TRBD1 matching over 7 bases. With 3 bases clipped from V and 1 base from J, the junction kept 6 bases outside the gene matches. CDR1 and CDR2 from the germline V gene are MGHDK and SYGVNS. The CDR3 length is 17 residues. The CDR3 DNA is TGTGCCAGCAGTGATTCAAGGGGGCGATCCTATAATTCACCCCTCCACTTT. The encoded protein is CASSDSRGRSYNSPLHF. The full variable domain, its missing parts supplied by reference TRBV25-1 and TRBJ1-6, is EADIYQTPRYLVIGTGKKITLECSQTMGHDKMYWYQQDPGMELHLIHYSYGVNSTEKGDLSSESTVSRIRTEHFPLTLESARPSHTSQYLCASSDSRGRSYNSPLHFGNGTRLTVT.

V and J are TRBV19 and TRBJ2-3, with TRBD2 as a possible D gene (6 bases). Germline lookup yields CDR1 LNHDA and CDR2 SQIVND (reference sequence). The CDR3 extends over 16 amino acids. V was trimmed by 5 bases and J by 0 bases, leaving 15 bases between them. The chain's CDR3 is CASSATGTLSTDTQYF. The CDR3, as DNA: TGTGCCAGTAGTGCAACCGGGACTCTGAGCACAGATACGCAGTATTTT. Drawing the rest from reference TRBV19 and TRBJ2-3, the complete variable domain is DGGITQSPKYLFRKEGQNVTLSCEQNLNHDAMYWYRQDPGQGLRLIYYSQIVNDFQKGDIAEGYSVSREKKESFPLTVTSAQKNPTAFYLCASSATGTLSTDTQYFGPGTRLTVL.

The V gene is TRBV6-6, the J gene TRBJ1-2, with TRBD1 matching 9 bases. The J segment lost 8 bases and the V segment lost 6 bases, leaving 7 bases of the junction unmatched. Germline V gene data show CDR1 as MNHNY and CDR2 as SVGAGI (reference sequence). This CDR3 contains 13 residues. The CDR3 loop is CASRRDREKGYTF. The CDR3 nucleotides read TGTGCCAGCAGACGGGACAGGGAGAAAGGCTACACCTTC.

The DNA of the CDR3 is TGTGCCAGTAGTGGGCGGGGAGCGGGAAGGGCCTACAATGAGCAGTTCTTC. Protein sequence: CASSGRGAGRAYNEQFF. The V and J genes are TRBV19 and TRBJ2-1, with TRBD2 matching over 7 bases. V lost 5 bases and J lost 2; bases outside the gene matches: 12. This CDR3 has 17 amino acids. Germline V lookup: CDR1 LNHDA, CDR2 SQIVND (reference sequence).

This CDR3 reads CASSRLQGIVSPLHF. CDR3 coding DNA: TGCGCCAGCAGCCGGCTCCAGGGTATAGTTTCACCCCTCCACTTT. The chain is built from TRBV4-3 and TRBJ1-6; TRBD1 is a possible D gene (5 bases). V was trimmed by 4 bases and J by 9 bases, leaving 16 bases between them. This CDR3 contains 15 residues. Germline V gene sequence: CDR1 LGHNA, CDR2 YSLEER.

V and J are TRBV19 and TRBJ2-1; 11 bases fit TRBD2. The germline V gene encodes CDR1 LNHDA and CDR2 SQIVND (reference sequence). V shed 3 bases and J 5 bases; nucleotides not matched to a gene: 6. The CDR3 loop spans 16 amino acids. The CDR3 is CASSILSGRVDNEQFF. The CDR3 DNA is TGTGCCAGTAGTATCCTTAGCGGGAGGGTCGACAATGAGCAGTTCTTC.

In its sample, this clone was seen a few times. CDR3 residues: CASSFDHRLVYSPLHF. DNA of the CDR3: TGTGCCAGCAGCTTCGATCACAGGTTGGTTTATTCACCCCTCCACTTT. V usage is TRBV7-3 and J usage is TRBJ1-6; tentatively, D is TRBD1 (5 bases). Germline V gene lookup returns CDR1 SGHTA and CDR2 FQGTGA. The V end was cut by 3 bases, the J end by 8 bases, with 17 bases between. This CDR3 has 16 residues.

Worth noting for this clone: A read error may account for a junction end that differs from germline. The gene calls are TRBV7-7 and TRBJ1-5; TRBD1 matches at 7 bases. The germline V gene has CDR1 SSHAT and CDR2 FNYEAQ (reference sequence). CDR3 length: 15 amino acids. In nucleotides, the CDR3 is TGTGCTAGCAGCGCGAAAACAGGGGTCTATCAGCCCCAGAATTTT. Amino acid sequence: CASSAKTGVYQPQNF.

This chain joins TRBV6-6 and TRBJ1-2, with a tentative D call TRBD1 (6 bases). The germline V gene encodes CDR1 MNHNY and CDR2 SVGAGI (reference sequence). With 6 bases removed from V and 5 bases from J, the gap between germline ends came to 22 bases. This CDR3 is built from 16 residues. This chain's CDR3 is CASSDSGQQGGYGYTF. The CDR3, as DNA: TGTGCCAGCAGCGATTCAGGTCAACAGGGCGGGTATGGCTACACCTTC.

V gene TRBV5-1 combines with J gene TRBJ2-3; no clear D. This CDR3 spans 13 amino acids. Looked up from germline, CDR1 is SGHRS and CDR2 is YFSETQ. Trimming left V 4 bases short and J 1 base short, with 7 bases between. CDR3 nucleotide sequence: TGCGCCAGCAGCCCGCCGGGCACAGATACGCAGTATTTT. It codes for CASSPPGTDTQYF.

This clone was seen a handful of times. This rearrangement joins TRBV7-3 to TRBJ1-1; 7 bases align to TRBD1. In germline, CDR1 is SGHTA, CDR2 FQGTGA. The CDR3 sequence is 14 residues long. The J segment lost 3 bases and the V segment lost 5 bases, leaving 6 bases of the junction unmatched. The CDR3 DNA follows: TGTGCCAGCAGCGCACAGGGGTTGGACACTGAAGCTTTCTTT. Protein product: CASSAQGLDTEAFF. Variable domain in full (rest from reference TRBV7-3 and TRBJ1-1): GAGVSQTPSNKVTEKGKYVELRCDPISGHTALYWYRQSLGQGPEFLIYFQGTGAADDSGLPNDRFFAVRPEGSVSTLKIQRTERGDSAVYLCASSAQGLDTEAFFGQGTRLTVV.

The chain combines TRBV5-1 with TRBJ1-6; a possible D gene is TRBD1 (6 bases). Germline CDR1 is SGHRS and CDR2 is YFSETQ. With 0 bases removed from V and 10 bases from J, the gap between germline ends came to 14 bases. This CDR3 contains 15 residues. CDR3 DNA sequence: TGCGCCAGCAGCTTGGCAACTACAGGGCGCTCACCCCTCCACTTT. It translates to CASSLATTGRSPLHF.

This rearrangement joins TRBV6-5 to TRBJ2-7; D is perhaps TRBD2 (6 bases). With 6 bases removed from V and 4 bases from J, the gap between germline ends came to 13 bases. This CDR3 comprises 13 residues. CDR1 and CDR2 from the germline V gene are MNHEY and SVGAGI. CDR3 coding DNA: TGTGCCAGCAGAATCGGTCTAGCGTACGAGCAGTACTTC. Translation gives CASRIGLAYEQYF.

The chain uses TRBV5-1 and TRBJ1-2; no firm D call. The CDR3 contains 14 residues. CDR1 and CDR2 from the germline V gene are SGHRS and YFSETQ. V was cut by 2 bases and J by 0 bases, with 8 bases left in between. The CDR3 here is CASSFGDTNYGYTF. As DNA, the CDR3 is TGCGCCAGCAGCTTCGGGGATACTAACTATGGCTACACCTTC. Variable domain in full (rest from reference TRBV5-1 and TRBJ1-2): KAGVTQTPRYLIKTRGQQVTLSCSPISGHRSVSWYQQTPGQGLQFLFEYFSETQRNKGNFPGRFSGRQFSNSRSEMNVSTLELGDSALYLCASSFGDTNYGYTFGSGTRLTVV.

V gene TRBV7-2 combines with J gene TRBJ1-1; 8 bases map to TRBD1. The J segment lost 4 bases and the V segment lost 1 base, leaving 5 bases of the junction unmatched. From germline, CDR1 is SGHTA and CDR2 FQGNSA. CDR3 length: 15 amino acids. CDR3 protein: CASSLGGTGGTEAFF. CDR3 in DNA: TGTGCCAGCAGCTTAGGGGGAACAGGGGGCACTGAAGCTTTCTTT.

The gene calls are TRBV29-1 and TRBJ2-2; possible D gene TRBD2, 5 bases. V dropped 4 bases and J dropped 5 bases, with 8 bases sitting between them. The CDR3 contains 12 residues. CDR1 is SQVTM, CDR2 ANQGSEA, per germline. The DNA for the CDR3 is TGCAGCGTTGGCGGCGGGACCGGGGAGCTGTTTTTT. Protein product: CSVGGGTGELFF.

The chain carries TRBV19 and TRBJ2-7; 9 bases are a match to TRBD1. CDR1 LNHDA and CDR2 SQIVND come from the germline V gene (reference sequence). V was pared by 5 bases and J by 2 bases, with 4 bases of the junction left unmatched. This CDR3 has 14 residues. The CDR3 loop reads CASSWGDRAYEQYF. CDR3 bases: TGTGCCAGTAGTTGGGGGGACAGGGCCTACGAGCAGTACTTC.

The chain uses TRBV28 and TRBJ1-2; D possibly corresponds to TRBD1 (5 bases). V gave up 4 bases and J gave up 4 bases, with 16 bases separating them. This CDR3 is built from 15 residues. Germline V gives CDR1 MDHEN, CDR2 SYDVKM. This CDR3 reads CASSSPQGIGYGYTF. DNA for the CDR3: TGTGCCAGCAGTTCTCCCCAGGGAATAGGCTATGGCTACACCTTC.

The chain has TRBV7-9 and TRBJ1-3; a weak D match, TRBD1 (6 bases). Germline V CDR1 and CDR2: SEHNR, FQNEAQ (reference sequence). V lost 5 bases and J lost 8, with 19 bases in between. The CDR3 sequence is 15 residues long. The CDR3 DNA follows: TGTGCCAGCAGCCCCACCTGGGACATTGTGCACACCATATATTTT. It is translated as CASSPTWDIVHTIYF.